The 8 T cell receptor beta chains given below trace back to one sample, sequenced in a study of CD8 T cells in ankylosing spondylitis. Their antigens remain unidentified. TCRdb called the 5' RACE reads again in MiXCR, with one record for every CDR3 protein. The sample has 200,000 to 250,000 distinct CDR3 sequences, approximately 20% seen once. Study conclusions and caveats: A motif in TCR beta, a set of 8 or 9 highly homologous variants, appeared characteristic of ankylosing spondylitis blood.

The specimen sequenced was blood, either unsorted or a sorted T cell fraction (not recorded which). The receptors come from a male donor with ankylosing spondylitis.

This clonotype was recorded many times. This rearrangement joins TRBV12-3 or TRBV12-4 to TRBJ2-3; D is ambiguous. This CDR3 spans 13 amino acids. V lost 7 bases and J lost 4, with 12 bases in between. The CDR3 protein is CASIPLSADTQYF. The DNA for the CDR3 is TGTGCCAGCATCCCTCTGTCCGCAGATACGCAGTATTTT.

The genes are TRBV7-6 and TRBJ1-2; D unclear. Germline assignment: CDR1 SGHVS and CDR2 FNYEAQ. Trimming stripped 2 bases from V and 2 bases from J, with 9 bases between. This CDR3 spans 14 amino acids. CDR3 nucleotide sequence: TGTGCCAGCAGCTTACATGCAGAGAACTATGGCTACACCTTC. Protein product: CASSLHAENYGYTF.

The chain employs TRBV19 and TRBJ1-1; D ambiguous. V dropped 0 bases and J dropped 1 base, with 6 bases sitting between them. Germline CDR1 LNHDA, CDR2 SQIVND (reference sequence). CDR3 size: 14 residues. The CDR3 sequence is CASSIEIENTEAFF. In DNA, the CDR3 is TGTGCCAGTAGTATAGAGATTGAGAACACTGAAGCTTTCTTT.

The chain recombines TRBV10-3 with TRBJ2-1; perhaps TRBD1 as D (5 bases). Germline assignment: CDR1 ENHRY and CDR2 SYGVKD. There are 14 residues in the CDR3. V lost 4 bases and J lost 6, with 13 bases in between. The DNA of the CDR3 is TGTGCCATCAGTGGAGGCCCTGGGGCCAATGAGCAGTTCTTC. This sequence encodes CAISGGPGANEQFF.

This clonotype was counted ten times or more. This sequence joins TRBV12-3 or TRBV12-4 and TRBJ2-5, with 8 bases fitting TRBD2. The junction had 8 bases not matched to a gene; V was cut back by 6 bases and J by 5 bases. This CDR3 is 14 amino acids long. The CDR3 reads CASSPAGVVETQYF. The CDR3 DNA is TGTGCCAGCAGCCCAGCGGGAGTGGTGGAGACCCAGTACTTC.

CDR3 sequence: CASSFAEGNTEAFF. CDR3 DNA sequence: TGTGCCAGCAGCTTTGCAGAGGGGAACACTGAAGCTTTCTTT. The genes are TRBV11-3 and TRBJ1-1; D is unclear. The CDR3 loop spans 14 amino acids. Germline CDR1 and CDR2: SGHNT and YENEEA. V lost 3 bases and J lost 1, with 9 bases in between.

This chain links TRBV6-1 with TRBJ2-7; D not resolved. This CDR3 comprises 14 residues. Germline CDR1 MNHNS, CDR2 SASEGT. Between the trimmed V and J ends, which lost 3 bases and 5 bases, there was a span of 14 bases. The CDR3 DNA reads as TGTGCCAGCAGTGAGATGGGTCTAATCGACGAGCAGTACTTC. The encoded protein is CASSEMGLIDEQYF.

This clonotype turned up a few times. CDR3 loop: CASNSKESSYNEQFF. The CDR3 DNA follows: TGTGCCAGCAACTCTAAAGAGAGCTCCTACAATGAGCAGTTCTTC. The V call is TRBV14, the J call TRBJ2-1, with D hard to call. The germline V and J ends were trimmed by 7 bases and 0 bases, with 13 bases remaining between them. The CDR3 has 15 amino acids. From germline, CDR1 is SGHDN and CDR2 FVKESK.